The 17 T cell receptor beta chains below were found in one sample sequenced in a study of early T cells in non-severe SARS-CoV-2 infection. TCRdb called the 5' RACE reads again in MiXCR, with one record for every CDR3 protein. The sample shows tens of thousands of distinct CDR3 sequences, 6% to 7% of them seen only once. The sample taken for sequencing was whole blood. Source of these receptors: an adult who was a healthcare worker with PCR-confirmed SARS-CoV-2 infection or an uninfected control (not recorded which).

This clonotype occurred many times. This chain uses TRBV20-1 with TRBJ2-5, with 7 bases that match TRBD2. V lost 2 bases to trimming and J lost 4 bases; unmatched junction nucleotides: 7. This CDR3 has 14 amino acids. Per germline, CDR1 DFQATT and CDR2 SNEGSKA (reference sequence). The chain's CDR3 is CSARSERDAETQYF. The DNA for the CDR3 is TGCAGTGCTAGAAGCGAGCGGGATGCAGAGACCCAGTACTTC.

Ten or more counts support this clonotype. The chain carries TRBV18 and TRBJ2-2; D not resolved. The CDR3 runs to 16 residues. Germline assignment: CDR1 KGHSH and CDR2 LQKENI. Trimming shortened V by 3 bases and J by 2 bases, and 13 bases separated the two germline ends. The CDR3 DNA reads TGTGCCAGCTCACCCATGACAAATCTAAACACCGGGGAGCTGTTTTTT. Encoded protein: CASSPMTNLNTGELFF. The full variable domain, its missing parts supplied by reference TRBV18 and TRBJ2-2, is NAGVMQNPRHLVRRRGQEARLRCSPMKGHSHVYWYRQLPEEGLKFMVYLQKENIIDESGMPKERFSAEFPKEGPSILRIQQVVRGDSAAYFCASSPMTNLNTGELFFGEGSRLTVL.

The sample holds a few counts of this clonotype. V gene TRBV20-1 combines with J gene TRBJ2-7; D tentatively reads TRBD1 or TRBD2 (5 bases each). The CDR3 loop spans 14 amino acids. V gave up 1 base and J gave up 0 bases, with 10 bases separating them. Germline-derived CDR1 and CDR2 are DFQATT and SNEGSKA (reference sequence). Here the CDR3 DNA reads TGCAGTGCTAGAGCCGGGGCACCCTCCTACGAGCAGTACTTC. Its protein product is CSARAGAPSYEQYF.

This clonotype was found many times. The V gene is TRBV5-4, the J gene TRBJ2-5, with a weak D call TRBD2 (6 bases). CDR1 is SGHNT, CDR2 YYREEE, per germline (reference sequence). The CDR3 spans 16 residues. Trimming took off 6 bases at V and 0 bases at J, with 18 bases between the two ends. The CDR3 bases are TGTGCCAGCACCAAACAAGCGGGCTCGTACCAAGAGACCCAGTACTTC. It encodes CASTKQAGSYQETQYF.

The V and J genes are TRBV6-6 and TRBJ1-1, with a possible D match to TRBD1 (5 bases). CDR3 length: 12 amino acids. V lost 6 bases to trimming and J lost 4 bases, with 9 bases between them. The germline CDR1 and CDR2 sequences are MNHNY and SVGAGI (reference sequence). The chain's CDR3 is CASSGTATEAFF. DNA of the CDR3: TGTGCCAGCAGCGGGACTGCCACTGAAGCTTTCTTT.

There are many counts of this clonotype. The gene calls are TRBV20-1 and TRBJ2-7; 7 nucleotides agree with TRBD1. The germline V gene has CDR1 DFQATT and CDR2 SNEGSKA (reference sequence). The CDR3 sequence is 13 residues long. With 3 bases clipped from V and 3 bases from J, the junction kept 5 bases outside the gene matches. This chain's CDR3 is CSARIQGSYEQYF. For the CDR3, the DNA is TGCAGTGCTAGGATACAGGGGAGCTACGAGCAGTACTTC.

The sample holds many counts of this clonotype. V usage is TRBV6-6 and J usage is TRBJ1-4, with a tentative D call TRBD1 (6 bases). The CDR3 consists of 15 residues. V was cut by 2 bases and J by 1 base, with 8 bases left in between. In germline, CDR1 is MNHNY, CDR2 SVGAGI (reference sequence). The CDR3 loop is CASSYRRGTNEKLFF. The CDR3 coding sequence is TGTGCCAGCAGTTACCGCAGGGGAACTAATGAAAAACTGTTTTTT.

This clonotype has a count of ten or more. This rearrangement joins TRBV15 to TRBJ2-3, with TRBD2 matching over 9 bases. Germline CDR1 and CDR2: LNHNV and YYDKDF (reference sequence). The CDR3 consists of 15 residues. The V and J ends lost 7 bases and 4 bases, in that order; junction bases with no gene match: 9. The CDR3 nucleotides read TGTGCCACCAAGCTAGCGGGACCGGGGGCAGATACGCAGTATTTT. Translation: CATKLAGPGADTQYF.

Many counts were recorded for this clonotype. The chain links TRBV5-1 to TRBJ2-1; 9 bases map to TRBD2. J gave up 8 bases and V 0 bases, and 9 bases lay outside the gene matches. In germline, CDR1 is SGHRS, CDR2 YFSETQ. The CDR3 loop spans 16 amino acids. CDR3 coding DNA: TGCGCCAGCAGCTTGGGAGTAGCGGGGGCTAGGGATGAGCAGTTCTTC. This sequence encodes CASSLGVAGARDEQFF.

There are many counts of this clonotype. The chain uses TRBV10-3 and TRBJ2-2; 14 nucleotides line up with TRBD2. Per germline, CDR1 ENHRY and CDR2 SYGVKD. Trimming cost V 10 bases and J 10 bases; bases outside gene matches: 2. CDR3 size: 12 residues. CDR3 in amino acids: CATTSGRAELFF. As DNA, the CDR3 is TGTGCCACGACTAGCGGGAGGGCGGAGCTGTTTTTT.

This clonotype was observed at least ten times. The chain has TRBV12-3 or TRBV12-4 and TRBJ2-1; a weak D match, TRBD2 (6 bases). The V end was cut by 5 bases, the J end by 10 bases, with 12 bases between. The CDR3 totals 12 residues. The CDR3 DNA reads as TGTGCCAGCAGTGAGCGTCGGGGGGAGCAGTTCTTC. This gives the protein CASSERRGEQFF.

This clonotype was counted at least ten times. V usage is TRBV24-1 and J usage is TRBJ2-1; 8 bases align to TRBD2. Trimming took 2 bases from V and 7 from J; bases not matched to a gene: 18. This CDR3 comprises 19 residues. Germline V gene lookup returns CDR1 KGHDR and CDR2 SFDVKD. CDR3 region: CATSDSLGGAGVWLNEQFF. CDR3 in DNA: TGTGCCACCAGTGATTCGTTGGGGGGAGCGGGAGTCTGGTTGAATGAGCAGTTCTTC.

V usage is TRBV7-2 and J usage is TRBJ2-5, with 9 bases aligning to TRBD2. This CDR3 comprises 15 residues. Germline assignment: CDR1 SGHTA and CDR2 FQGNSA. The V and J ends lost 2 bases and 1 base, in that order; junction bases with no gene match: 2. DNA of the CDR3: TGTGCCAGCAGCTTAATGCGGGGGGGCCAAGAGACCCAGTACTTC. It translates to CASSLMRGGQETQYF.

This clonotype was recorded at least ten times. This chain uses TRBV7-9 with TRBJ1-1; maybe TRBD1 (5 bases). CDR1 is SEHNR and CDR2 is FQNEAQ in the germline V gene (reference sequence). The CDR3 length is 11 residues. The germline V and J ends were trimmed by 3 bases and 10 bases, with 9 bases remaining between them. The CDR3 sequence: CASSLGTSAFF. The CDR3 coding sequence is TGTGCCAGCAGCTTGGGGACCTCAGCTTTCTTT. Combining the CDR3 with reference TRBV7-9 and TRBJ1-1 gives the whole variable domain DTGVSQNPRHKITKRGQNVTFRCDPISEHNRLYWYRQTLGQGPEFLTYFQNEAQLEKSRLLSDRFSAERPKGSFSTLEIQRTEQGDSAMYLCASSLGTSAFFGQGTRLTVV.

This clonotype was seen a single time. Mismatch with germline at one junction end may stem from a read error. The V and J genes are TRBV7-6 and TRBJ2-7, with D possibly being TRBD1 (5 bases). The CDR3 length is 13 residues. Germline CDR1 is SGHVS and CDR2 is FNYEAQ. Here the CDR3 DNA reads TGTGCCAGCAGCTTTGCAGGGCGGAACGATCAGTACTTC. The encoded protein is CASSFAGRNDQYF.

V usage is TRBV5-1 and J usage is TRBJ2-5; TRBD2 aligns across 12 bases. V trimming: 0 bases; J trimming: 0 bases; junction bases outside the gene matches: 3. The CDR3 sequence is 17 residues long. Germline loops: CDR1 SGHRS, CDR2 YFSETQ. The CDR3 DNA sequence: TGCGCCAGCAGCTTGGGACTAGCGGGAGCGGACCAAGAGACCCAGTACTTC. Residues: CASSLGLAGADQETQYF.

This clonotype was recorded many times. This rearrangement joins TRBV28 to TRBJ2-1, with TRBD2 identical over 14 bases. V was clipped by 3 bases and J by 6 bases; unmatched bases: 16. In germline, CDR1 is MDHEN, CDR2 SYDVKM. This CDR3 contains 20 residues. The CDR3 nucleotides read TGTGCCAGCAGTTTCCGTATCAGGAGACTAGCGGGAGGGCGTGTCAATGAGCAGTTCTTC. Translated: CASSFRIRRLAGGRVNEQFF.